One sample yielded the 10 T cell receptor beta chains listed below, sequenced in a study of identical twins. MiXCR, applied by TCRdb to the 5' RACE reads, yields one record per CDR3 protein. The sample contains approximately 890,000 distinct CDR3 sequences, roughly an eighth of which appear only once. The sample also formed part of further work on yellow fever vaccine responses in identical twins.

What was sequenced was PBMCs. These receptors were obtained from a woman younger than 35 in good health.

Only a few counts were recorded for this clonotype. The chain has TRBV5-1 and TRBJ2-1, with TRBD1 matching over 8 bases. The junction had 7 bases not matched to a gene; V was cut back by 3 bases and J by 8 bases. The V gene's germline CDR1 is SGHRS and CDR2 YFSETQ. The CDR3 contains 14 residues. The CDR3 is CASSSRTGRDEQFF. The CDR3 region has the DNA TGCGCCAGCAGCTCCAGGACAGGGCGGGATGAGCAGTTCTTC.

The chain employs TRBV11-3 and TRBJ1-1; possible D gene TRBD1, 5 bases. The CDR3 is 17 residues long. CDR1 is SGHNT and CDR2 is YENEEA in the germline V gene. Deletions cut 0 bases from V and 1 base from J, with 15 bases between. The DNA of the CDR3 is TGTGCCAGCAGCTTAGAGTCCCCAGGGTCTTGGAACACTGAAGCTTTCTTT. This encodes CASSLESPGSWNTEAFF.

The V call is TRBV10-2, the J call TRBJ2-7; weak D call: TRBD1 (5 bases). This CDR3 is built from 14 residues. Germline loops: CDR1 WSHSY, CDR2 SAAADI. V gave up 3 bases and J gave up 3 bases, with 12 bases separating them. The CDR3 protein is CASSEDAGLYEQYF. In nucleotides, the CDR3 is TGCGCCAGCAGTGAAGATGCAGGGCTCTACGAGCAGTACTTC.

The chain couples TRBV29-1 to TRBJ1-1; D is perhaps TRBD1 (6 bases). CDR3 length: 15 residues. V was shortened by 7 bases and J by 4 bases, with 22 bases between the two germline ends. Germline values: CDR1 SQVTM, CDR2 ANQGSEA. CDR3 sequence: CSATRGGLVGTEAFF. The CDR3 coding sequence is TGCAGCGCCACACGTGGGGGGCTTGTAGGCACTGAAGCTTTCTTT.

This clonotype was picked up many times. The chain employs TRBV5-1 and TRBJ2-1, with 10 bases aligning to TRBD1. Germline V gene lookup returns CDR1 SGHRS and CDR2 YFSETQ. Trimming took 3 bases from V and 5 from J; bases not matched to a gene: 11. The length of the CDR3 is 17 residues. The CDR3 coding sequence is TGCGCCAGCAGCTCGGGGGTCGAGGGACAGGGGAACAATGAGCAGTTCTTC. Translating it yields CASSSGVEGQGNNEQFF.

In regard to this clonotype: A junction boundary mismatches the germline segment, possibly from a read error. The chain recombines TRBV10-3 with TRBJ2-1; a possible D gene is TRBD2 (6 bases). CDR1 ENHRY and CDR2 SYGVKD come from the germline V gene. The CDR3 runs to 12 residues. In DNA, the CDR3 is TGTGCCATCAAGGGGACTTGGGACCGCCAAATCTTC. As protein: CAIKGTWDRQIF.

The rearrangement uses TRBV5-1 and TRBJ2-1; a weak D match, TRBD2 (6 bases). The CDR3 runs to 16 residues. V gave up 1 base and J gave up 0 bases, with 11 bases separating them. Germline CDR1 reads SGHRS; CDR2 reads YFSETQ. Written as DNA, the CDR3 is TGCGCCAGCAGCTTGAGGGACGGGAGCTCCTACAATGAGCAGTTCTTC. This encodes CASSLRDGSSYNEQFF. Supplemented by reference TRBV5-1 and TRBJ2-1, the full variable domain reads KAGVTQTPRYLIKTRGQQVTLSCSPISGHRSVSWYQQTPGQGLQFLFEYFSETQRNKGNFPGRFSGRQFSNSRSEMNVSTLELGDSALYLCASSLRDGSSYNEQFFGPGTRLTVL.

This clonotype has just a few counts. The chain uses TRBV24-1 and TRBJ2-1; D tentatively fits TRBD1 or TRBD2 (6 bases each). This CDR3 comprises 16 residues. Trimming stripped 0 bases from V and 0 bases from J, with 8 bases between. Looked up from germline, CDR1 is KGHDR and CDR2 is SFDVKD. The CDR3 DNA reads as TGTGCCACCAGTGATTTGGGGGGGCCCTCCTACAATGAGCAGTTCTTC. This sequence encodes CATSDLGGPSYNEQFF.

This clonotype was observed at least ten times. The V call is TRBV6-2 or TRBV6-3, the J call TRBJ2-3, with unresolved D. Germline CDR1 is MNHEY and CDR2 is SVGEGT. CDR3 length equals 18 residues. Trimming shortened V by 0 bases and J by 3 bases, and 19 bases separated the two germline ends. In DNA, the CDR3 is TGTGCCAGCAGTTACTCTTGGCGTCGATCGTCCCAGACAGATACGCAGTATTTT. It translates to CASSYSWRRSSQTDTQYF.

The chain combines TRBV4-2 with TRBJ2-1, with 14 bases that match TRBD2. Germline trimming cut 1 base from V and 6 bases from J; bases unmatched to any gene: 11. Germline CDR1 and CDR2: LGHNA and YNFKEQ. The CDR3 is 19 residues long. CDR3 DNA: TGTGCCAGCAGCCAAGGGGTATTGACTAGCGGGAGGGGGGGCAATGAGCAGTTCTTC. Protein sequence: CASSQGVLTSGRGGNEQFF.